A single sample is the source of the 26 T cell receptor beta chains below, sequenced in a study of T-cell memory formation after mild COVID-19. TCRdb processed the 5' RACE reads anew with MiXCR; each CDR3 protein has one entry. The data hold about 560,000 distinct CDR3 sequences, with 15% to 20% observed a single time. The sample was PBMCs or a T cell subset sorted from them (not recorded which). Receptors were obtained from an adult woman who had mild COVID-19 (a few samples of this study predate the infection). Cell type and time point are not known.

CDR3 amino acids: CASSLAREITGELFF. In nucleotides, the CDR3 is TGTGCCAGCAGCCTCGCCCGGGAGATCACCGGGGAGCTGTTTTTT. V usage is TRBV5-5 and J usage is TRBJ2-2, with D perhaps matching TRBD2 (6 bases). V was trimmed by 4 bases and J by 4 bases, leaving 14 bases between them. The CDR3 is made up of 15 amino acids. CDR1 is SGHKS and CDR2 is YYEKEE in the germline V gene (reference sequence).

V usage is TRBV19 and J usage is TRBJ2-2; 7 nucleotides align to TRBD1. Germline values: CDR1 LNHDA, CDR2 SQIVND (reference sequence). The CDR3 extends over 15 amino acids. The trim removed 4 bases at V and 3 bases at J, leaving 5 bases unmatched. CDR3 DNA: TGTGCCAGTAGTACACAGGGGTTGGACACCGGGGAGCTGTTTTTT. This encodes CASSTQGLDTGELFF.

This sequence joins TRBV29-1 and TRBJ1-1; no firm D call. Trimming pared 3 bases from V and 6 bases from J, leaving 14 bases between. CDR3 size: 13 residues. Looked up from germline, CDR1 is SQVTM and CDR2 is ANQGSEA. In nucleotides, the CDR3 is TGCAGCGTTGAGGCAGAAGCCGGTCCTGAAGCTTTCTTT. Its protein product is CSVEAEAGPEAFF.

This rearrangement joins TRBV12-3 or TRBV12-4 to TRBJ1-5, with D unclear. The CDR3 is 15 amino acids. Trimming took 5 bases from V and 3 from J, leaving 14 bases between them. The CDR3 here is CASSPSVGNNQPQHF. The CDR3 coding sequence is TGTGCCAGCAGTCCGTCGGTGGGGAACAATCAGCCCCAGCATTTT.

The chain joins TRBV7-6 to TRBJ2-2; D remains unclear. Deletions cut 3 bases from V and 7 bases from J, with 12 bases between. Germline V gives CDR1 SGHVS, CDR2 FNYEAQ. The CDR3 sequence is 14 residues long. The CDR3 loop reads CASSFALVGGELFF. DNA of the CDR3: TGTGCCAGCAGCTTCGCCCTGGTTGGCGGGGAGCTGTTTTTT.

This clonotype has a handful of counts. The CDR3 is CASSLSLFNYGYTF. Written as DNA, the CDR3 is TGTGCCAGCAGCTTGTCTCTCTTTAACTATGGCTACACCTTC. The rearrangement links TRBV7-9 to TRBJ1-2; D remains ambiguous. The ends were cut back, 3 bases at V and 1 base at J, with 9 bases in the middle. CDR1 is SEHNR, CDR2 FQNEAQ, per germline (reference sequence). CDR3 length equals 14 residues.

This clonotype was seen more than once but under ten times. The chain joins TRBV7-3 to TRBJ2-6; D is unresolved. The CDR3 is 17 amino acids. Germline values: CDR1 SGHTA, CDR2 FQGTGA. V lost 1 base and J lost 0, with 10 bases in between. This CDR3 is CASSLRPRISGANVLTF. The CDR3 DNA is TGTGCCAGCAGCTTAAGGCCCAGGATCTCTGGGGCCAACGTCCTGACTTTC.

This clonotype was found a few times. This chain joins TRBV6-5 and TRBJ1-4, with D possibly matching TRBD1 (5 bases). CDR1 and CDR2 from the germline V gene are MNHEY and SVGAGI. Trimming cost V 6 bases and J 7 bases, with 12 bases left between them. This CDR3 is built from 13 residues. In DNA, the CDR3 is TGTGCCAGCAGGGGCGGGGGGAGTGAAAAACTGTTTTTT. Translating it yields CASRGGGSEKLFF.

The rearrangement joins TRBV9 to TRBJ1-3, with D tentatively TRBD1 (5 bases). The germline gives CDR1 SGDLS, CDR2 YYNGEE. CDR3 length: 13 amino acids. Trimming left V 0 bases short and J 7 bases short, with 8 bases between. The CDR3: CASSVEGVNTIYF. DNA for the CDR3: TGTGCCAGCAGCGTAGAAGGGGTTAACACCATATATTTT.

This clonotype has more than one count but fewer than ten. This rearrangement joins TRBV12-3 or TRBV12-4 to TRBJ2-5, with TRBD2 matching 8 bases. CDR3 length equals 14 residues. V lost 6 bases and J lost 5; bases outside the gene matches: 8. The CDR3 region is CASSPPGGQETQYF. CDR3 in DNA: TGTGCCAGCAGCCCCCCGGGGGGGCAGGAGACCCAGTACTTC.

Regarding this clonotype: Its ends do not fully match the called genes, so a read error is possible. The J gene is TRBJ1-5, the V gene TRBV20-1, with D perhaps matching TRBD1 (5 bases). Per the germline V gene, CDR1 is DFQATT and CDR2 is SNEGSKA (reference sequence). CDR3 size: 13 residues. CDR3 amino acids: CRATGYSNQPQHF. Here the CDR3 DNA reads TGCAGAGCTACAGGATATAGCAATCAGCCCCAGCATTTT.

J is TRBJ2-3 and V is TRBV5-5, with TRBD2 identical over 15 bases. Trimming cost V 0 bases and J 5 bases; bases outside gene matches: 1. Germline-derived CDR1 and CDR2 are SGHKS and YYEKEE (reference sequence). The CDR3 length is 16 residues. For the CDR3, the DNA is TGTGCCAGCAGCTTGGGGGGACTAGCGGGAGGAGATACGCAGTATTTT. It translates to CASSLGGLAGGDTQYF.

The CDR3 spells CASSRTVSTDTQYF. CDR3 in DNA: TGTGCCAGCAGCAGGACGGTCAGCACAGATACGCAGTATTTT. This chain connects TRBV5-5 to TRBJ2-3; D not resolved. This CDR3 contains 14 residues. The V end lost 4 bases, the J end lost 0 bases, and 9 bases lay between the germline ends. Germline V gene sequence: CDR1 SGHKS, CDR2 YYEKEE (reference sequence).

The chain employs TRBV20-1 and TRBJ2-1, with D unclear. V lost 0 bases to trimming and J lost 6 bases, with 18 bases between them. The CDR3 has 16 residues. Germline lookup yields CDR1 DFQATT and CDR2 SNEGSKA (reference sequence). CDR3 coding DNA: TGCAGTGCTAGAGACCCCGGTTATCTGCGCGTCAATGAGCAGTTCTTC. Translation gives CSARDPGYLRVNEQFF.

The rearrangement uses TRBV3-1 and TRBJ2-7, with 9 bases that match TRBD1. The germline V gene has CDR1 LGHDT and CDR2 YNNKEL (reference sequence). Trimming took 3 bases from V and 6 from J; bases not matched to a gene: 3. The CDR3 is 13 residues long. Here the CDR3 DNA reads TGTGCCAGCAGCCAGGGACAGGGCATCGAGCAGTACTTC. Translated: CASSQGQGIEQYF.

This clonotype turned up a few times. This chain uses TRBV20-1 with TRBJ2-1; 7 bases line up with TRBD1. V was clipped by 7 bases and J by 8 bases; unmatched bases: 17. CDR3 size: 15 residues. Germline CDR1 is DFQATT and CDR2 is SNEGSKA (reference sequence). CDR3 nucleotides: TGCAGTGGCCCGAACTTCGACAGGGCTGACTATGAGCAGTTCTTC. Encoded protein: CSGPNFDRADYEQFF.

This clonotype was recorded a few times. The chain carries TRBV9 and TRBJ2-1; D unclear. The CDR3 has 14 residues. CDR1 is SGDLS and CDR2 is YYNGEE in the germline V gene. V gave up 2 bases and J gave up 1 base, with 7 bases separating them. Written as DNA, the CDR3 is TGTGCCAGCAGCGTTTCCGATTCCTACAATGAGCAGTTCTTC. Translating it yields CASSVSDSYNEQFF. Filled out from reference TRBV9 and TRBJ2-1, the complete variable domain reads DSGVTQTPKHLITATGQRVTLRCSPRSGDLSVYWYQQSLDQGLQFLIQYYNGEERAKGNILERFSAQQFPDLHSELNLSSLELGDSALYFCASSVSDSYNEQFFGPGTRLTVL.

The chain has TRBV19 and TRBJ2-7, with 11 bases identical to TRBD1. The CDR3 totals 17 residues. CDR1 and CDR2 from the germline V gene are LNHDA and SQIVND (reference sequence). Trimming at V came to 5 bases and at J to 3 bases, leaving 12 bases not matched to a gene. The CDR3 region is CASSSGRGQGDRYEQYF. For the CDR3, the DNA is TGTGCCAGTAGTTCCGGCCGGGGACAGGGGGATCGCTACGAGCAGTACTTC.

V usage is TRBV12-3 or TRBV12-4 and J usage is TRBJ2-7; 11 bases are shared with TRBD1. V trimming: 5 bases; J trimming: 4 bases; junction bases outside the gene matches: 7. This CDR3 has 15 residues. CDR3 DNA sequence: TGTGCCAGCAGTGTGGGACAGGGGGAAGGTTACGAGCAGTACTTC. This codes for CASSVGQGEGYEQYF.

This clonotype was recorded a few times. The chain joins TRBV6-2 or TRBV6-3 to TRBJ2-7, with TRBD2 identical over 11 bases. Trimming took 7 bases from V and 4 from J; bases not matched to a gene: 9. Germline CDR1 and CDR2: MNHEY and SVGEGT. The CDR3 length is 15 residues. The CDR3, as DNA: TGTGCCAGCAATACAAAAACTAGCGGGAGTTACGAGCAGTACTTC. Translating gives CASNTKTSGSYEQYF.

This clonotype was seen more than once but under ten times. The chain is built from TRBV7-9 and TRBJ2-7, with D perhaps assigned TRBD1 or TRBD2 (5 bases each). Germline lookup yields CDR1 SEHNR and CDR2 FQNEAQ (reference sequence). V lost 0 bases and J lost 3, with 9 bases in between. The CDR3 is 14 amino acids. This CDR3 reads CASSLAGRLYEQYF. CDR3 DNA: TGTGCCAGCAGCTTAGCGGGACGGCTCTACGAGCAGTACTTC. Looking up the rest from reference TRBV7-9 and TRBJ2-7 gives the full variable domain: DTGVSQNPRHKITKRGQNVTFRCDPISEHNRLYWYRQTLGQGPEFLTYFQNEAQLEKSRLLSDRFSAERPKGSFSTLEIQRTEQGDSAMYLCASSLAGRLYEQYFGPGTRLTVT.

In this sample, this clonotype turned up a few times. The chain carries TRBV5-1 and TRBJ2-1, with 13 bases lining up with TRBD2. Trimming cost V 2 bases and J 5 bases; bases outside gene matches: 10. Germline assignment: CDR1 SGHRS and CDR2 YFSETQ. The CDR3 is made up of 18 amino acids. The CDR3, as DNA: TGCGCCAGCAGCTTCGGACTAGCGGGAGCGGGGAAAGACAATGAGCAGTTCTTC. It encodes CASSFGLAGAGKDNEQFF. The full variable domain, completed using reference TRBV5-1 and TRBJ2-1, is KAGVTQTPRYLIKTRGQQVTLSCSPISGHRSVSWYQQTPGQGLQFLFEYFSETQRNKGNFPGRFSGRQFSNSRSEMNVSTLELGDSALYLCASSFGLAGAGKDNEQFFGPGTRLTVL.

DNA of the CDR3: TGCAGCGTACCCGGCCAGCTCCGTTCTGAGGGCTATGGCTACACCTTC. This gives the protein CSVPGQLRSEGYGYTF. V and J are TRBV29-1 and TRBJ1-2; no definite D call. This CDR3 comprises 16 residues. Germline V gives CDR1 SQVTM, CDR2 ANQGSEA. V lost 6 bases and J lost 4, with 24 bases in between.

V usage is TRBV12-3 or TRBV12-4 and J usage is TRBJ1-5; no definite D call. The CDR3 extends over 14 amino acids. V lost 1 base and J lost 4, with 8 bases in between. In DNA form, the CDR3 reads TGTGCCAGCAGTTTAGGTTACAGAAATCAGCCCCAGCATTTT. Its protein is CASSLGYRNQPQHF.

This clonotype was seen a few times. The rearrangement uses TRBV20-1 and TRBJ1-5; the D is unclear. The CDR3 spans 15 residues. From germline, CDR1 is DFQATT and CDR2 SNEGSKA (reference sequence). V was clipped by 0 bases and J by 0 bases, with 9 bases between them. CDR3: CSARDRGFSNQPQHF. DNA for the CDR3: TGCAGTGCTAGAGATCGTGGCTTTAGCAATCAGCCCCAGCATTTT.

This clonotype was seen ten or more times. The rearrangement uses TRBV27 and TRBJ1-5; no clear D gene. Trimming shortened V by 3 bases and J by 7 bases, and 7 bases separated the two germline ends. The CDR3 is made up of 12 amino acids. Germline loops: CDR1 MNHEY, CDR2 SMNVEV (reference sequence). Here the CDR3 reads CASSFRGQPQHF. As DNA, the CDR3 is TGTGCCAGCAGTTTTCGAGGGCAGCCCCAGCATTTT.